This TCR beta chain originates from a study of graft-versus-host responses after intestinal transplantation. Study as a whole: Each recipient received anti-thymocyte globulin induction, then tacrolimus and steroids for 3 to 4 years.

TCRdb's copy holds only in-frame clones and misses some; the assay was immunoSEQ multiplex PCR. The data show 21,000 or so clones, about 55% seen once. The CDR3 loop spans 15 amino acids. CDR1 is SGHKS, CDR2 YYEKEE, per germline (reference sequence). The trim removed 4 bases at V and 2 bases at J, leaving 9 bases unmatched. Irradiated, violet-dye-labeled stimulators (around 200,000) were plated alongside around 200,000 CFSE-labeled responders. A few counts support this clone. The material sequenced was alloreactive CD4+ T cells from a mixed lymphocyte reaction culture, taken before intestinal transplant. Subset of the sample: CFSE-low proliferating T cells sorted from roughly 6-day pre-transplant mixed lymphocyte reaction (GvH or HvG direction). This sequence joins TRBV5-5 and TRBJ2-7; 7 positions match TRBD1. This TCR was sampled from a human patient who received an intestinal transplant. The CDR3, as DNA: TGTGCCAGCAGCGAGGGGGCCATCTCAACCTACGAGCAGTACTTC. It yields the protein CASSEGAISTYEQYF.